This paragraph reports one T cell receptor (beta chain). Antigen: not known. This specimen belongs to a study of cytomegalovirus exposure and HLA in healthy donors. Findings and limits, study-wide: Presence/absence analyses assumed roughly uniform sequencing depth across donors.

CDR3 size: 16 residues. Germline V gene sequence: CDR1 LNHDA, CDR2 SQIVND (reference sequence). V trimming: 5 bases; J trimming: 6 bases; junction bases outside the gene matches: 12. The PCR made use of 60 Vbeta and 13 Jbeta primers. Sequenced by immunoSEQ multiplex PCR; TCRdb stores in-frame clones only, minus some. The data hold about 160,000 clones, with roughly 80% observed a single time. This chain links TRBV19 with TRBJ1-5; TRBD1 matches 8 bases. Sequencing was performed on PBMCs. The sequence derives from a woman aged 25 to 39 in good health and CMV-seropositive. The CDR3 DNA is TGTGCCAGTAGTCCCAGGACAGGGATTTTATCTCAGCCCCAGCATTTT. It yields the protein CASSPRTGILSQPQHF.